The TCR beta chain described here comes from a study of blood T cell repertoires in COVID-19. Study details: Italy, Spain and the United States were the sources of the convalescent and acute COVID-19 samples. Sources were T cells, B-cell-depleted T cells, or PBMCs; the material itself was cDNA or gDNA.

V was trimmed by 8 bases and J by 4 bases, leaving 17 bases between them. The CDR3 sequence is 15 residues long. In germline, CDR1 is SNHLY, CDR2 FYNNEI. Authors' analysis steps: Estimation of nucleated cell counts was performed using reference gene primer amplification. Repertoires were generated with immunoSEQ multiplex PCR, while TCRdb's copy carries only in-frame clones and drops some. D and trimming come from the DNA, and the V and J calls and clone size come from that table. The table lists approximately 180,000 clones, over 75% of them singletons, with approximately 18% in the top ten. The sequenced sample consisted of peripheral blood. This chain uses TRBV2 with TRBJ2-2; D possibly corresponds to TRBD2 (6 bases). This receptor was taken from a person aged 65 to 79 with COVID-19, enrolled during active disease. The chain's CDR3 is CASWAGTLSTGELFF. The CDR3 nucleotides are TGTGCCAGCTGGGCCGGGACTTTATCCACCGGGGAGCTGTTTTTT. Using reference TRBV2 and TRBJ2-2 for the parts outside the CDR3, the full variable domain is EPEVTQTPSHQVTQMGQEVILRCVPISNHLYFYWYRQILGQKVEFLVSFYNNEISEKSEIFDDQFSVERPDGSNFTLKIRSTKLEDSAMYFCASWAGTLSTGELFFGEGSRLTVL.